This T cell receptor beta chain was identified in a study of blood T cell repertoires in COVID-19. In the study overall: From the United States, Italy and Spain came samples of acute and convalescent COVID-19.

In the source study's methods: Amplifying reference gene primers gave estimates of nucleated cell counts. Profiled with immunoSEQ multiplex PCR; TCRdb holds only in-frame clones, not every one. V, J and clone size are those of that table, while D and trimming were read from the DNA. Of some 22,000 clones detected, roughly 83% appear once; the ten largest clones hold more than 20%. The V segment lost 2 bases and the J segment 4 bases; nucleotides outside the gene matches: 23. The germline gives CDR1 GTSNPN, CDR2 SVGIG (reference sequence). The CDR3 extends over 22 amino acids. Sample: peripheral blood. The genes are TRBV30 and TRBJ2-3; 14 bases match TRBD2. The sequence derives from an elderly man with active or convalescent COVID-19. CDR3 loop: CAWSSNRYGTSGRARPPDTQYF. The DNA of the CDR3 is TGTGCCTGGAGTAGTAACCGGTACGGGACTAGCGGGAGAGCACGGCCGCCAGATACGCAGTATTTT.